This T cell receptor (beta chain) stems from a study of radiation and T cells in renal cell carcinoma. General study results and limits: In blood, top tumor clones expanded by 2 weeks, shrinking by 4.

Profiled with immunoSEQ multiplex PCR; TCRdb holds only in-frame clones, not every one. The table includes approximately 65,000 clones, 60% to 85% detected once. CDR3 length: 19 amino acids. The J segment lost 2 bases and the V segment lost 1 base, leaving 12 bases of the junction unmatched. CDR1 and CDR2 (germline): SEHNR, FQNEAQ (reference sequence). This sample's time point: blood 4 weeks post-SBRT, at nephrectomy. Treatment defined: 15 Gy SBRT to primary tumor, nephrectomy 4 weeks later. Nephrectomy followed 15 Gy stereotactic body radiation by 4 weeks. Radiation-treated patients gave blood at baseline, week 2 and week 4. Clear cell pathology was present in this patient's renal cell carcinoma. Worth noting for this clone: Its antigen is unknown.

The sequence came from a man aged 60-69 years with renal cell carcinoma. Sample: blood, taken from a patient whose treatment included radiotherapy and nephrectomy. This sequence joins TRBV7-9 and TRBJ2-1; the match to TRBD2 covers 9 bases. CDR3 amino acids: CASSLGAGGQLGAYNEQFF. Here the CDR3 DNA reads TGTGCCAGCAGCTTAGGGGCGGGAGGGCAATTGGGAGCCTACAATGAGCAGTTCTTC. Full variable domain (outside the CDR3, taken from reference TRBV7-9 and TRBJ2-1): DTGVSQNPRHKITKRGQNVTFRCDPISEHNRLYWYRQTLGQGPEFLTYFQNEAQLEKSRLLSDRFSAERPKGSFSTLEIQRTEQGDSAMYLCASSLGAGGQLGAYNEQFFGPGTRLTVL.